This T cell receptor (beta chain) originates from a study of T-cell memory formation after mild COVID-19. Study conclusions and caveats: Cross-reactive memory seemingly joined, as some responding clones were found in pre-infection memory. CD4/CD8 balance held among clones contracting day 15 to 85, and later expanders leaned CD4+.

This clonotype was recorded many times. Its cognate antigen is unknown. V was cut by 1 base and J by 1 base, with 10 bases left in between. This CDR3 region has 15 residues. TCRdb passed the 5' RACE reads through MiXCR, listing each CDR3 protein once. The sample carries more than 250,000 distinct CDR3 sequences, roughly 15% recorded once. The J gene is TRBJ2-5, the V gene TRBV12-3 or TRBV12-4; D gene unclear. This clonotype was obtained from a man younger than 30 who had mild COVID-19 (a few samples of this study predate the infection). Cell type and time point are not known. Sequencing input: PBMCs or a T cell subset sorted from them (not recorded which). The CDR3 DNA reads as TGTGCCAGCAGTTTAGGCAGTCTACTCCAAGAGACCCAGTACTTC. Translated, it gives CASSLGSLLQETQYF.